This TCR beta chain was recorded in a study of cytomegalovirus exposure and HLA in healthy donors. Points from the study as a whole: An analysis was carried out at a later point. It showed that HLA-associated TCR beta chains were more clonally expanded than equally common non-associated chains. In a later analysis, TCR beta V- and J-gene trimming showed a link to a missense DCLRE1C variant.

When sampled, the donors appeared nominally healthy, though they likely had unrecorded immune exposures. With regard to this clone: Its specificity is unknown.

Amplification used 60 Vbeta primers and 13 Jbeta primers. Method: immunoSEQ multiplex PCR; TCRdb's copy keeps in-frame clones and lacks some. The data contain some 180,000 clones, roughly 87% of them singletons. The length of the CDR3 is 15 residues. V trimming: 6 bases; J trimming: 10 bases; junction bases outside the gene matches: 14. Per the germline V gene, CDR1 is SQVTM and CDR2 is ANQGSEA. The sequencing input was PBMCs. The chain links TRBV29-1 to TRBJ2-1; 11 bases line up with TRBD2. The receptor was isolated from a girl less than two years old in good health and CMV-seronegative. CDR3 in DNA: TGCAGCGTGCAAACCGGGACTAGCGGATTCGGGGAGCAGTTCTTC. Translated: CSVQTGTSGFGEQFF.